The source of this TCR beta chain is a study of T cells in localized non-small cell lung cancer. Study outcomes and limitations: Adjacent lung was found to contain a median about 50 of the top 100 tumor clones. Tumor trailed uninvolved adjacent lung in T cell clonality, which peaked there. The tumor had only one region sequenced, so heterogeneity remains possible.

Trimming removed 4 bases from V and 3 bases from J; junction bases left unmatched: 11. The germline CDR1 and CDR2 sequences are SGHTA and FQGNSA. CDR3 length equals 16 residues. As regards this clone: Its antigen is not identified. Other DNA sequences within the sample encode an identical CDR3.

Clones were read by immunoSEQ multiplex PCR, and TCRdb kept only the in-frame ones, dropping some. This table has 25,000 to 30,000 clones, 80% to 85% appearing once. This clonotype was obtained from a woman aged 35 to 70 with stage I lung adenocarcinoma. This chain links TRBV7-2 with TRBJ1-1, with 7 bases matching TRBD1. Sequencing used peripheral blood, obtained before any cancer treatment. CDR3 DNA sequence: TGTGCCAGCAGCTGGTCGCTGACAGGGAGCGACACTGAAGCTTTCTTT. It encodes CASSWSLTGSDTEAFF.